These T cell receptor beta chains were read from a single sample in a study of T cells after yellow fever vaccination. MiXCR, applied by TCRdb to the 5' RACE reads, yields one record per CDR3 protein. The data show a few hundred thousand distinct CDR3 sequences, with 9.5% to 15% seen just once and 2.5% to 4% held by the top ten. Sequenced here: CD4+ T cells sorted from PBMCs, sampled 15 days after the yellow fever booster vaccination. These receptors were collected from a man younger than 30 who received the YFV17D yellow fever vaccine. The CDR3 runs from the conserved cysteine through the conserved F or W. The D gene is left open where the match is weak. Expanded clones get a size class; other rows say once, few or many, or leave the size out.

TRBJ2-7 | TRBV29-1 | NA | NA | TGCAGCGTTGGATCGGGTCCCGACTACGAGCAGTACTTC | CSVGSGPDYEQYF
TRBJ2-1 | TRBV12-3/TRBV12-4 | TRBD2 | NA | TGTGCCAGCAGCCGGGGGGGTACGGGTACCAATGAGCAGTTCTTC | CASSRGGTGTNEQFF
TRBJ1-1 | TRBV5-4 | NA | few | TGTGCCAGCAGCTCGGGGGGGACGGGCACTGAAGCTTTCTTT | CASSSGGTGTEAFF
TRBJ1-1 | TRBV12-3/TRBV12-4 | NA | NA | TGTGCCAGCAGTTTGGAGGTCGGGAACACTGAAGCTTTCTTT | CASSLEVGNTEAFF
TRBJ1-6 | TRBV7-2 | NA | NA | TGTGCCAGCAGCCTAGATTGGGGCAAAAGGGCACCCCTCCACTTT | CASSLDWGKRAPLHF
TRBJ2-3 | TRBV5-1 | NA | few | TGCGCCAGCAGCTTGGCCCCGAAGAGATACACAGATACGCAGTATTTT | CASSLAPKRYTDTQYF
TRBJ1-1 | TRBV7-9 | NA | NA | TGTGCCAGCAGCTTATGGGGCCCAAGCAGTTTAGCTTTCTTT | CASSLWGPSSLAFF
TRBJ2-7 | TRBV12-3/TRBV12-4 | NA | NA | TGTGCCAGCAGTTTTAACGCCGTCTCCTACGAGCAGTACTTC | CASSFNAVSYEQYF
TRBJ1-2 | TRBV12-3/TRBV12-4 | NA | many | TGTGCCAGCAGTTGGGGGACGGGGATCGACTACACCTTC | CASSWGTGIDYTF
TRBJ2-5 | TRBV5-1 | NA | NA | TGCGCCAGCAGCGGGCGGGTCCCAGCCGGAGAGACCCAGTACTTC | CASSGRVPAGETQYF
TRBJ2-5 | TRBV5-1 | NA | few | TGCGCCAGCAGGGCAGGTCCACCTCAAGAGACCCAGTACTTC | CASRAGPPQETQYF
TRBJ1-3 | TRBV4-2 | TRBD1 | NA | TGTGCCAGCAGCCTCCCAAGGACAGGGGGCGCCGGAAACACCATATATTTT | CASSLPRTGGAGNTIYF
TRBJ2-6 | TRBV4-1 | NA | NA | TGCGCCAGCAGCCAACCCAACCAGGGTCCCACCTCTGGGGCCAACGTCCTGACTTTC | CASSQPNQGPTSGANVLTF
TRBJ1-1 | TRBV3-1 | NA | NA | TGTGCCAGCAGCCAAAACGGAGTGAACACTGAAGCTTTCTTT | CASSQNGVNTEAFF
TRBJ1-5 | TRBV7-8 | TRBD1 | few | TGTGCCAGCAGCTTAGCGCGGACAGGGGGTCAGCCCCAGCATTTT | CASSLARTGGQPQHF
TRBJ2-7 | TRBV12-3/TRBV12-4 | NA | NA | TGTGCCAGCGGATTGCGAACGGGACTCTACGAGCAGTACTTC | CASGLRTGLYEQYF
TRBJ2-5 | TRBV20-1 | NA | few | TGCAGTGCTAGACCGGACCAAGAGACCCAGTACTTC | CSARPDQETQYF
TRBJ2-4 | TRBV2 | NA | NA | TGTGCCAGCAGCGGAATCCCAGGGTTGGGGGGGTACTTC | CASSGIPGLGGYF
TRBJ2-5 | TRBV27 | TRBD2 | few | TGTGCCAGCAAGTTTAAGCCGGGGGGGGCTCTCACGCAAGAGACCCAGTACTTC | CASKFKPGGALTQETQYF
TRBJ1-1 | TRBV28 | NA | NA | TGTGCCAGCAGTCCTACCCGTGACAGGCCCGAAGCTTTCTTT | CASSPTRDRPEAFF
TRBJ1-1 | TRBV5-1 | NA | NA | TGCGCCAGCAGCTTGGCCAGTGGAGGGAACACTGAAGCTTTCTTT | CASSLASGGNTEAFF
TRBJ2-2 | TRBV7-7 | TRBD2 | many | TGTGCCAGCAGCGTGGGACTAGCGTCTAATGGGGAGCTGTTTTTT | CASSVGLASNGELFF
TRBJ1-1 | TRBV11-2 | NA | many | TGTGCCAGCAGCTTACTAGGTGATACTGAAGCTTTCTTT | CASSLLGDTEAFF
TRBJ2-5 | TRBV5-6 | TRBD2 | many | TGTGCCAGCAGCGCCAGGGAATTGGGGGGGGAGACCCAGTACTTC | CASSARELGGETQYF
TRBJ1-2 | TRBV5-1 | NA | few | TGCGCCAGCAGCGAAGCTCCTGGGGATGGCTACACCTTC | CASSEAPGDGYTF
TRBJ2-7 | TRBV2 | TRBD1 | NA | TGTGCCAGCAGTGGCGATCCGGGACAGGGTACATTC | CASSGDPGQGTF
TRBJ2-1 | TRBV19 | NA | few | TGTGCCAGTAGTATAGTGGAGGATGAGCAGTTCTTC | CASSIVEDEQFF
TRBJ2-5 | TRBV12-3/TRBV12-4 | NA | few | TGTGCCAGCAGTTTCGGTCAGTACCAAAAGACCCAGTACTTC | CASSFGQYQKTQYF
TRBJ2-3 | TRBV6-6 | NA | many | TGTGCCAGCAGTTACTCGGCCGGGGGCCGCACAGATACGCAGTATTTT | CASSYSAGGRTDTQYF
TRBJ2-2 | TRBV5-1 | NA | NA | TGCGCCAGCAGCTTGACAACAGGGAGTATCGGGGAGCTGTTTTTT | CASSLTTGSIGELFF
TRBJ2-2 | TRBV5-5 | NA | NA | TGTGCCAGCAGCTTCAGTGTCATGGAACCCGGGGAGCTGTTTTTT | CASSFSVMEPGELFF
TRBJ2-2 | TRBV5-5 | NA | once | TGTGCCAGCAGGGGTCGGGGGGCGCCGGACACCGGGGAGCTGTTTTTT | CASRGRGAPDTGELFF
TRBJ2-1 | TRBV5-1 | NA | once | TGCGCCAGCAGCCAACCTCCACGAGGTGAGCAGTTCTTC | CASSQPPRGEQFF
TRBJ1-2 | TRBV7-2 | NA | NA | TGTGCCAGCAGCCCCTGGGGGTTCACCAACAACTATGGCTACACCTTC | CASSPWGFTNNYGYTF
TRBJ2-3 | TRBV10-3 | NA | NA | TGTGCCATCAGTCCGGGACTCTCCACAGATACGCAGTATTTT | CAISPGLSTDTQYF
TRBJ1-6 | TRBV4-3 | NA | many | TGCGCCAGCAGCCAATGGGGGCGAGGGTCACCCCTCCACTTT | CASSQWGRGSPLHF
TRBJ1-6 | TRBV7-2 | TRBD1 | few | TGTGCCAGCAGCTACCGGACGGGGAGGACAGGGGACCCCTCCTATAATTCACCCCTCCACTTT | CASSYRTGRTGDPSYNSPLHF
TRBJ1-6 | TRBV7-9 | NA | NA | TGTGCCAGCAGCTTCTCGGGACCCCTGGATTCACCCCTCCACTTT | CASSFSGPLDSPLHF
TRBJ1-2 | TRBV2 | NA | NA | TGTGCCAGCAGTGAAGGGACAGCTTACCACGGCTTC | CASSEGTAYHGF
TRBJ1-4 | TRBV7-2 | TRBD1 | few | TGTGCCAGCAGCTTGCAAGGGGGCGGGATGGTTGAAAAACTGTTTTTT | CASSLQGGGMVEKLFF